This passage covers 26 T cell receptor beta chains from one sample sequenced in a study of regulatory T cells in long-lasting Graves disease. Time point of the sample: newly diagnosed GD, antithyroid drugs for less than 3 months. PBMC-extracted RNA yielded the TCR library. Library construction for TCR beta used iRepertoire HTBI primers and Arm-PCR of CDR3 regions. Using its own MiXCR run on the multiplex PCR reads, TCRdb lists one record per CDR3 protein. The sample carries 250,000 or so distinct CDR3 sequences, 15% to 20% recorded once. These records were also assigned to another study, of T cells in Graves' hyperthyroidism and ophthalmopathy.

The input for sequencing was peripheral blood mononuclear cells (PBMCs), taken at new diagnosis, from a patient treated with antithyroid drugs. All receptors come from a woman aged 25 to 39 with Graves disease.

Comments on this clonotype: The final CDR3 position lacks the conserved phenylalanine or tryptophan, pointing to a likely read error. The chain recombines TRBV5-1 with TRBJ1-1; D is ambiguous. CDR3 length equals 13 residues. Germline assignment: CDR1 SGHRS and CDR2 YFSETQ. As DNA, the CDR3 is TGCGCCAGCAGGGTAACAACGAACACTGAGGCTTTCTCT. Translated, it gives CASRVTTNTEAFS.

This clonotype was counted many times. The gene calls are TRBV6-1 and TRBJ1-5; no clear D gene. Per the germline V gene, CDR1 is MNHNS and CDR2 is SASEGT. The V end was cut by 5 bases, the J end by 1 base, with 15 bases between. The CDR3 spans 16 residues. The CDR3 sequence: CASSTPPGPSNQPQHF. DNA of the CDR3: TGTGCCAGCAGTACACCCCCCGGCCCCAGCAATCAGCCCCAGCATTTT.

This clonotype was seen ten or more times. V and J are TRBV10-3 and TRBJ1-2; 9 bases map to TRBD1. Unmatched junction bases numbered 13, after V lost 10 bases and J lost 4 bases. There are 15 residues in the CDR3. Germline CDR1 and CDR2: ENHRY and SYGVKD. The CDR3 is CASSDRGRGSYGYTF. Written as DNA, the CDR3 is TGTGCCAGCTCGGACAGGGGAAGGGGAAGCTATGGCTACACCTTC.

This clonotype appeared many times. CDR3 region: CASSLVGSTAYEQYF. CDR3 coding DNA: TGCGCCAGCAGCTTGGTAGGTTCCACGGCCTACGAGCAGTACTTC. The chain combines TRBV5-1 with TRBJ2-7; D is unclear. Germline V gene sequence: CDR1 SGHRS, CDR2 YFSETQ. The CDR3 contains 15 residues. V was shortened by 0 bases and J by 2 bases, with 12 bases between the two germline ends.

Notes on this clonotype: This could be a read error, since a much larger clone is one nucleotide away. This chain uses TRBV10-3 with TRBJ1-2; D gene ambiguous. The germline V gene encodes CDR1 ENHRY and CDR2 SYGVKD. The length of the CDR3 is 14 residues. CDR3 DNA: TGTGCCAGCAGTAAGGACGGCTCTTACTGTGGCTACACCTTC. It is translated as CASSKDGSYCGYTF.

This clonotype came up many times. The CDR3 protein is CASSRDRVFMNTEAFF. In DNA form, the CDR3 reads TGCGCCAGCAGCCGTGACAGGGTTTTCATGAACACTGAAGCTTTCTTT. The chain employs TRBV4-1 and TRBJ1-1, with 7 bases lining up with TRBD1. The germline V gene has CDR1 MGHRA and CDR2 YSYEKL. The V and J ends lost 4 bases and 0 bases, in that order; junction bases with no gene match: 8. The CDR3 is 16 residues long.

This clonotype has only a few counts. This chain joins TRBV6-2 or TRBV6-3 and TRBJ1-4, with D possibly matching TRBD1 (5 bases). Per the germline V gene, CDR1 is MNHEY and CDR2 is SVGEGT. V lost 0 bases, J lost 4 bases, and 9 bases lay in between. The CDR3 length is 15 residues. The CDR3 bases are TGTGCCAGCAGTTACTCTACAGGCATTAATGAAAAACTGTTTTTT. This encodes CASSYSTGINEKLFF.

Ten or more counts support this clonotype. This chain connects TRBV20-1 to TRBJ2-1; tentatively, D is TRBD1 (6 bases). The V end was cut by 3 bases, the J end by 7 bases, with 19 bases between. There are 15 residues in the CDR3. Per germline, CDR1 DFQATT and CDR2 SNEGSKA (reference sequence). The CDR3 coding sequence is TGCAGTGCTAGCCCCCCTGGGGCAGGGGCAAATGAGCAGTTCTTC. Its protein is CSASPPGAGANEQFF.

The gene calls are TRBV20-1 and TRBJ2-1; TRBD2 matches 15 bases. Trimming removed 1 base from V and 1 base from J; junction bases left unmatched: 5. CDR1 is DFQATT, CDR2 SNEGSKA, per germline (reference sequence). CDR3 length equals 18 residues. The CDR3 spells CSARVGTSGGISYNEQFF. CDR3 sequence (DNA): TGCAGTGCTAGAGTAGGGACTAGCGGGGGGATTTCCTACAATGAGCAGTTCTTC.

On this clonotype itself: A far larger clone differs by one base, so this is likely a read error. This chain joins TRBV9 and TRBJ2-2; D possibly uses TRBD1 or TRBD2 (5 bases each). CDR3 length: 16 amino acids. CDR1 SGDLS and CDR2 YYNGEE come from the germline V gene. Deletions cut 5 bases from V and 0 bases from J, with 14 bases between. CDR3 nucleotides: TGTGCCAGCAGTTCCGGGGCATATACGAACACCGGGGAGCTGTTTTTT. Translated, it gives CASSSGAYTNTGELFF.

As to this clonotype: The likely explanation is a read error, given a far larger clone one base away. The chain carries TRBV7-3 and TRBJ2-7, with D unresolved. Deletions cut 4 bases from V and 2 bases from J, with 6 bases between. This CDR3 contains 12 residues. CDR1 and CDR2 from the germline V gene are SGHTA and FQGTGA. CDR3: CASSSDAYEQYF. The CDR3 bases are TGTGCCAGCAGCTCGGATGCCTACGAGCAGTACTTC.

Details on this clonotype: One base separates it from a far larger clone, so it is likely a read error. The V call is TRBV2, the J call TRBJ2-7; a weak D match, TRBD2 (6 bases). Germline CDR1 reads SNHLY; CDR2 reads FYNNEI. This CDR3 has 15 residues. Trimming removed 10 bases at V and 7 bases at J, with 26 bases between. CDR3 protein: CAIQIGPSVENEQYF. The CDR3 nucleotides are TGTGCCATCCAGATCGGGCCTAGCGTCGAGAATGAGCAGTACTTC.

This clonotype has a handful of counts. The V and J genes are TRBV29-1 and TRBJ1-5; D perhaps matches TRBD1 (6 bases). The V gene lost 4 bases and the J gene lost 6 bases, with 13 bases spanning the gap. The CDR3 is made up of 13 amino acids. The germline gives CDR1 SQVTM, CDR2 ANQGSEA. CDR3 loop: CSVGGGPGQPQHF. The CDR3, as DNA: TGCAGCGTTGGCGGGGGCCCGGGTCAGCCCCAGCATTTT.

The sample holds many counts of this clonotype. Here the CDR3 reads CSARDHDQPQHF. The CDR3 nucleotides are TGCAGTGCTAGAGATCATGATCAGCCCCAGCATTTT. The chain joins TRBV20-1 to TRBJ1-5, with D uncertain. V shed 0 bases and J shed 5 bases, with 5 bases lying between them. CDR3 size: 12 residues. The germline CDR1 and CDR2 sequences are DFQATT and SNEGSKA (reference sequence).

The rearrangement joins TRBV12-3 or TRBV12-4 to TRBJ1-5; TRBD1 might be the D (5 bases). The CDR3 runs 13 residues. Trimming cost V 6 bases and J 5 bases, with 11 bases left between them. In nucleotides, the CDR3 is TGTGCCAGCAGGACAGATTTCGATCAGCCCCAGCATTTT. It codes for CASRTDFDQPQHF.

The chain is built from TRBV6-1 and TRBJ2-3, with TRBD2 as a possible D gene (6 bases). V was pared by 4 bases and J by 2 bases, with 13 bases between. Per germline, CDR1 MNHNS and CDR2 SASEGT. The CDR3 is made up of 15 amino acids. CDR3 sequence reads: CASSAGAGYTDTQYF. The DNA for the CDR3 is TGTGCCAGCAGTGCTGGAGCGGGTTACACAGATACGCAGTATTTT.

In its sample, this clonotype was seen many times. The rearrangement links TRBV2 to TRBJ1-1, with D hard to call. Germline lookup yields CDR1 SNHLY and CDR2 FYNNEI. Deletions cut 5 bases from V and 2 bases from J, with 12 bases between. The CDR3 runs to 14 residues. The CDR3 reads CASSFYGPNTEAFF. CDR3 sequence (DNA): TGTGCCAGCAGTTTCTACGGACCTAACACTGAAGCTTTCTTT.

As for this clonotype: It may be a read error: a sequence one base away is much more abundant. The chain carries TRBV19 and TRBJ1-2; 8 bases line up with TRBD1. Germline values: CDR1 LNHDA, CDR2 SQIVND (reference sequence). The CDR3 consists of 14 residues. The CDR3 nucleotides read TGTGCCAGCGCAAAAACAGGGGGAGACTATGACTACACCTTC. This codes for CASAKTGGDYDYTF.

For this clonotype: Possible read error: a much larger clone is one base away. The V call is TRBV6-5, the J call TRBJ2-1, with 10 bases matching TRBD2. Germline values: CDR1 MNHEY, CDR2 SVGAGI. The CDR3 is 18 residues long. The CDR3 sequence: CASSYSILLAGIYNEQSF. For the CDR3, the DNA is TGTGCCAGCAGTTACTCGATTCTACTAGCGGGGATCTACAATGAGCAGTCCTTC.

Regarding this clonotype: This may stem from a read error, because a much larger clone lies one nucleotide away. The CDR3 DNA sequence: TGCAGCGTCTACTTGCGGGGGACATACAATGAGCAGTACTTC. It specifies CSVYLRGTYNEQYF. V and J are TRBV29-1 and TRBJ2-7; D is perhaps TRBD2 (7 bases). The V end was cut by 6 bases, the J end by 7 bases, with 22 bases between. The length of the CDR3 is 14 residues. Germline CDR1 is SQVTM and CDR2 is ANQGSEA.

This rearrangement joins TRBV4-2 to TRBJ2-1; 9 nucleotides match TRBD1. Germline CDR1 reads LGHNA; CDR2 reads YNFKEQ. The CDR3 spans 16 residues. After removal of 3 bases from V and 0 bases from J, the junction contained 3 bases not matched to a gene. The CDR3 DNA follows: TGTGCCAGCAGCCAGGACAGGGGAAGCTCCTACAATGAGCAGTTCTTC. It yields the protein CASSQDRGSSYNEQFF.

This clonotype was seen only a few times. Just one base apart from a much larger clone, this may be a read error. This chain links TRBV6-1 with TRBJ1-1; the D is unclear. This CDR3 region has 17 residues. V was shortened by 5 bases and J by 0 bases, with 19 bases between the two germline ends. Germline values: CDR1 MNHNS, CDR2 SASEGT. This CDR3 is CASSPPLSSTMNTEAFF. Here the CDR3 DNA reads TGTGCCAGCAGTCCGCCTCTCTCCAGCACCATGAACACTGAAGCTTTCTTT.

This clonotype was seen repeatedly, ten times or more. The chain is built from TRBV7-8 and TRBJ1-5, with D hard to call. The CDR3 has 14 amino acids. V was shortened by 5 bases and J by 3 bases, with 11 bases between the two germline ends. Germline lookup yields CDR1 SGHVS and CDR2 FQNEAQ. In nucleotides, the CDR3 is TGTGCCAGCAGCCTACGACGGTCCAATCAGCCCCAGCATTTT. Translated, it gives CASSLRRSNQPQHF.

This clonotype was found a few times. An end of the junction does not agree with germline; a read error may underlie this. This chain joins TRBV7-6 and TRBJ2-1, with D tentatively TRBD1 (5 bases). Germline CDR1 and CDR2: SGHVS and FNYEAQ. The CDR3 extends over 13 amino acids. The CDR3 here is CASSYDSYNEQLF. The CDR3 DNA sequence: TGTGCTAGCAGCTATGACAGCTACAATGAGCAGCTCTTC.

This clonotype was counted at least ten times. The CDR3 loop is CASSTTDRSTGELFF. CDR3 in DNA: TGTGCCAGCAGCACTACCGACAGGAGCACCGGGGAGCTGTTTTTT. The chain employs TRBV7-9 and TRBJ2-2; D perhaps matches TRBD1 (6 bases). The CDR3 spans 15 residues. From germline, CDR1 is SEHNR and CDR2 FQNEAQ (reference sequence). Trimming removed 5 bases from V and 4 bases from J, with 14 bases in between.

This clonotype has ten or more counts. This chain connects TRBV9 to TRBJ2-3; no definite D call. Between the trimmed V and J ends, which lost 0 bases and 6 bases, there was a span of 5 bases. Germline values: CDR1 SGDLS, CDR2 YYNGEE. The CDR3 loop spans 12 amino acids. The CDR3 here is CASSVGGDTQYF. CDR3 coding DNA: TGTGCCAGCAGCGTAGGAGGTGATACGCAGTATTTT.